This paragraph covers one T cell receptor beta chain sequence. This clone has only one observation. Its antigen is unknown. Qualities for individual bases were not recorded, and no much larger clone is one base off. The collaborating institutions used their own protocols to collect whole blood in K2EDTA tubes. For TCRbeta analysis, collaborators shipped samples in one of three forms: frozen whole blood, isolated PBMCs, or DNA extracted from either of those sample types. This record belongs to a study of blood T cell repertoires in COVID-19 (dated by TCRdb to between 2020 and 2021). Background on the whole study: Collaborator samples came from the United States, Italy and Spain and covered acute and convalescent phases of COVID-19. Where available, HLA class I and class II types were taken from metadata supplied by the sample provider and were not determined by assay-based typing. The samples were drawn from the first 160 participants of the ongoing ImmuneRACE study and from 1,200 or so subjects provided by 6 global collaborators. Nearly every sample came with metadata listing a de-identified subject ID, COVID-19 status, age in years and sex. The prospective study material was composed of cDNA or gDNA derived from T cells, B-cell-depleted T cells, or PBMCs. The repertoires were released in a freely available public database intended as a resource for research on the immune response to SARS-CoV-2. The dataset comprised deeply sampled blood TCRbeta repertoires from subjects exposed to, actively infected with, or recovered from COVID-19. Broader findings and caveats from the paper: The quantity of clinical and demographic metadata differed by source and by participant and was supplied without curation.

V and J are truncated by 8 bases and 0 bases respectively, leaving an intervening sequence of 11 bases. Sequences MNHEY (CDR1) and SMNVEV (CDR2) are obtained from the germline V gene (reference sequence). Spanning cysteine to phenylalanine, the CDR3 consists of 15 amino acids. CDR3 DNA is the only sequence kept; it has 45 bases, read in frame from the first base. TCRbeta CDR3 regions were amplified from genomic DNA by means of the immunoSEQ Assay, a bias-controlled multiplex PCR. The authors processed their data as follows. Within the assay, amplification of reference gene primers was used to estimate how many nucleated cells each sample contained. To quantify the absolute abundance of each unique TCRbeta CDR3 rearrangement, sequence reads were collapsed and filtered. For each sample, productive Simpson clonality was calculated as the square root of Simpson's diversity index across productive rearrangements. Sourced from immuneACCESS, this table was stored by TCRdb with only in-frame sequences that have V and J called. A share of the clones is absent; for the studies checked, an unresolved V gene accounts for under half, and the remainder has no known explanation. V, J and clone size are taken as reported in that table, and D and trimming were inferred from the DNA itself. For this sample there are around 700,000 clones; just under 90% appear just once. The ten largest clonotypes hold 0.2% to 0.3% of the sample.

Sequencing was carried out using peripheral blood. The chain uses TRBV27 and TRBJ1-6; the D gene cannot be resolved reliably. The TCR sequence derives from a woman younger than 30 with acute or convalescent COVID-19. The sequenced DNA is TGTGCCAGCCGGGATCAGCTCTCCTATAATTCACCCCTCCACTTT. This gives the protein CASRDQLSYNSPLHF.